This T cell receptor beta chain was sequenced in a study of CD8+ T cells in alopecia areata. Regarding the study as a whole: An increase in clonality over normal scalp was evident in lesional scalp, especially alopecia totalis/universalis.

Specified treatment: oral pan-JAK inhibitor, 5-10 mg twice daily. Peripheral blood samples and lesional scalp punch biopsies were obtained from alopecia areata patients. Isolation of CD4+ and CD8+ T cells from PBMCs was achieved by sorting. This clone was seen more than once but under ten times. Antigen unknown. Germline trimming cut 0 bases from V and 2 bases from J; bases unmatched to any gene: 5. The CDR3 contains 17 residues. Germline CDR1 LNHDA, CDR2 SQIVND (reference sequence). Once RNA had been extracted, it was reverse transcribed into cDNA to act as the sequencing template. Assay: immunoSEQ multiplex PCR; the TCRdb copy retains only in-frame clones and omits some. The table shows about 200,000 clones, with 55% to 75% occurring only once.

The clonotype was recovered from a human donor with alopecia areata. V is TRBV19 and J is TRBJ2-3, with 10 nucleotides matching TRBD1. The sequenced sample was CD4+ T cells sorted from blood, obtained at week 24, from a patient treated with tofacitinib. The DNA for the CDR3 is TGTGCCAGTAGTATAGACTGGACAGGGGGTTCCACAGATACGCAGTATTTT. It yields the protein CASSIDWTGGSTDTQYF. Drawing the rest from reference TRBV19 and TRBJ2-3, the complete variable domain is DGGITQSPKYLFRKEGQNVTLSCEQNLNHDAMYWYRQDPGQGLRLIYYSQIVNDFQKGDIAEGYSVSREKKESFPLTVTSAQKNPTAFYLCASSIDWTGGSTDTQYFGPGTRLTVL.